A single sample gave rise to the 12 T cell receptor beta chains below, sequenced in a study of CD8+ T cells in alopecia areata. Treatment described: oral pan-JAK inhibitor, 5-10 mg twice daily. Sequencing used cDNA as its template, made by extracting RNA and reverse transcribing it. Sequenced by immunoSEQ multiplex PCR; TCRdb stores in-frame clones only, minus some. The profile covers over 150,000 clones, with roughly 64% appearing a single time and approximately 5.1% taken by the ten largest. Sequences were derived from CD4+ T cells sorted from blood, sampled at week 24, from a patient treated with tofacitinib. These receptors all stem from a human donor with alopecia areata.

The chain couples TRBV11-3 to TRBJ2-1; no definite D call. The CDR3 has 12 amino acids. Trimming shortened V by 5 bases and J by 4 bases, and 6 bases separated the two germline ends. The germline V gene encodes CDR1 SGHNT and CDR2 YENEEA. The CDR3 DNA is TGTGCCAGCAGCCAAGATTACAATGAGCAGTTCTTC. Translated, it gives CASSQDYNEQFF.

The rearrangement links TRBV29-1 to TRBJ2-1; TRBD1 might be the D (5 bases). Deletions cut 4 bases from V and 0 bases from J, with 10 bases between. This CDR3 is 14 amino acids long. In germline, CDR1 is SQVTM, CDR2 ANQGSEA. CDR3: CSVGGASSYNEQFF. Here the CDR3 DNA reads TGCAGCGTTGGTGGGGCCTCCTCCTACAATGAGCAGTTCTTC.

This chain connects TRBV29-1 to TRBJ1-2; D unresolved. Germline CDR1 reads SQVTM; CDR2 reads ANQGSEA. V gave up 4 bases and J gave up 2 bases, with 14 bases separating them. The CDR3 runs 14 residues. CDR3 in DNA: TGCAGCGTTGCCAAGACAAGTTCCAACTATGGCTACACCTTC. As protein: CSVAKTSSNYGYTF.

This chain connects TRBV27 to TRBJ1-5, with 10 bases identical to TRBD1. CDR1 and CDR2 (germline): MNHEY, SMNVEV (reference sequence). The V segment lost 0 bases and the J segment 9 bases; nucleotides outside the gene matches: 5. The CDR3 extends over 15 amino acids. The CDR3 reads CASSLSGQGKVPQHF. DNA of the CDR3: TGTGCCAGCAGTTTATCGGGACAGGGGAAGGTGCCCCAGCATTTT.

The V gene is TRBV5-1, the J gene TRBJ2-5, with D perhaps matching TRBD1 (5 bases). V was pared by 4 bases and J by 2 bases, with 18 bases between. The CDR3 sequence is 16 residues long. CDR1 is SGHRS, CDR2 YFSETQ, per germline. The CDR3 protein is CASSPTTGQLQETQYF. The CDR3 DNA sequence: TGCGCCAGCAGCCCGACGACCGGACAACTACAAGAGACCCAGTACTTC.

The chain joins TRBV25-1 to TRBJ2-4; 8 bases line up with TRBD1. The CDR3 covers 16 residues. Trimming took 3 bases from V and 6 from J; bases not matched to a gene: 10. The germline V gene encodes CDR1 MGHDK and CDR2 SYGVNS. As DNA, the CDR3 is TGTGCCAGCAGTGATTCTGGACAGGGCGCGAGAAACATTCAGTACTTC. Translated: CASSDSGQGARNIQYF.

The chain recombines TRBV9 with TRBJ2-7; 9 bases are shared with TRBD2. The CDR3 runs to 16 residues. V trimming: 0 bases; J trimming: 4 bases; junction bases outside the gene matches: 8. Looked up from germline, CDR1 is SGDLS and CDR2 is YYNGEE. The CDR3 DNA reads TGTGCCAGCAGCGTAGAAGCGGGGGGCTACTCGTACGAGCAGTACTTC. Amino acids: CASSVEAGGYSYEQYF.

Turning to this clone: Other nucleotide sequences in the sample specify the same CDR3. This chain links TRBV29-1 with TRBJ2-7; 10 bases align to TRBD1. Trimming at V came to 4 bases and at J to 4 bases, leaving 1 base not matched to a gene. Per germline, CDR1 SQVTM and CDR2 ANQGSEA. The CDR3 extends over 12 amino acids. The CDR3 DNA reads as TGCAGCGTTGGGACAGGGGGGTACGAGCAGTACTTC. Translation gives CSVGTGGYEQYF.

In nucleotides, the CDR3 is TGTGCCAGCAGTTTATCGACAGGGGTCAACTATGGCTACACCTTC. Residues: CASSLSTGVNYGYTF. V gene TRBV28 combines with J gene TRBJ1-2; 8 bases agree with TRBD1. V gave up 1 base and J gave up 2 bases; unmatched junction bases: 3. Germline V gene data show CDR1 as MDHEN and CDR2 as SYDVKM. The CDR3 runs to 15 residues.

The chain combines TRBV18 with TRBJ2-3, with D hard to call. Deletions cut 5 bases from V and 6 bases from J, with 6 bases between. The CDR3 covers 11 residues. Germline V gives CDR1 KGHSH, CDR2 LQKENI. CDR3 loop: CASSFRDTQYF. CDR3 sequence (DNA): TGTGCCAGCTCATTCCGGGATACGCAGTATTTT. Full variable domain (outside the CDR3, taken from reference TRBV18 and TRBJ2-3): NAGVMQNPRHLVRRRGQEARLRCSPMKGHSHVYWYRQLPEEGLKFMVYLQKENIIDESGMPKERFSAEFPKEGPSILRIQQVVRGDSAAYFCASSFRDTQYFGPGTRLTVL.

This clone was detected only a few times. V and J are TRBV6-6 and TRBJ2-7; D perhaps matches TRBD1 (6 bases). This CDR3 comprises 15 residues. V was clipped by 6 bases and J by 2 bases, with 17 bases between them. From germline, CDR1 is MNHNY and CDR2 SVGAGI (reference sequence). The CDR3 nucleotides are TGTGCCAGCAGCCACCCCAGGGGAAGGGCCTACGAGCAGTACTTC. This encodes CASSHPRGRAYEQYF.

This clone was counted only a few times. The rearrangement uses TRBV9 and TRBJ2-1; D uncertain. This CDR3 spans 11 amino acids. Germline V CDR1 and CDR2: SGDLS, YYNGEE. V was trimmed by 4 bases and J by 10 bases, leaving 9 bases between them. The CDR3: CASSPGWEQFF. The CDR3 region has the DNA TGTGCCAGCAGCCCTGGCTGGGAGCAGTTCTTC.